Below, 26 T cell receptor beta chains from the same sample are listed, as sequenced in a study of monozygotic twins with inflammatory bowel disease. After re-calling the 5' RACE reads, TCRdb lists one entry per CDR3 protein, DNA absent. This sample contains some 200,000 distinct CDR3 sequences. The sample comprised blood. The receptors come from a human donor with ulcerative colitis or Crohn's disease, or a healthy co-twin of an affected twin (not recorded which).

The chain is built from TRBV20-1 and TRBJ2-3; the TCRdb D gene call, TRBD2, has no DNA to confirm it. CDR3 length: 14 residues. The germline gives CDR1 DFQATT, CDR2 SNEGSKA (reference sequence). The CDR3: CSAKRGGTTDTQYF.

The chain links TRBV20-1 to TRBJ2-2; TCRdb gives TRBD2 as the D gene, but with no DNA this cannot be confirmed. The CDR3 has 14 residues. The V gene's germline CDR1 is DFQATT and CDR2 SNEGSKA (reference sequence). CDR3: CSAQPGTSSQELFF.

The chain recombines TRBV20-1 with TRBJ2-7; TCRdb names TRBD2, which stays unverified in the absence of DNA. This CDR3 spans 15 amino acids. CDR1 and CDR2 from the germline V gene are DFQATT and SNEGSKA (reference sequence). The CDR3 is CSASPQDYSLYEQYF.

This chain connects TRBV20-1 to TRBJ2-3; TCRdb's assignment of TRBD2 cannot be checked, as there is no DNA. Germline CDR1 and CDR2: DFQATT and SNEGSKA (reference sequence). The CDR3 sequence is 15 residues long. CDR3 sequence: CSARLAGVKWDTQYF.

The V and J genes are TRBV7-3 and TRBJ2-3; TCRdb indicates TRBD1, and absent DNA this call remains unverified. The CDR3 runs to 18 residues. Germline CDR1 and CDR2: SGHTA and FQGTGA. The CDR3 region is CASSLAPQGREGTDTQYF.

The CDR3 loop is CASSVGRVGDSSGANVLTF. The chain joins TRBV9 to TRBJ2-6; TCRdb proposes TRBD2, but this gene call is untestable without DNA. In germline, CDR1 is SGDLS, CDR2 YYNGEE. This CDR3 region has 19 residues.

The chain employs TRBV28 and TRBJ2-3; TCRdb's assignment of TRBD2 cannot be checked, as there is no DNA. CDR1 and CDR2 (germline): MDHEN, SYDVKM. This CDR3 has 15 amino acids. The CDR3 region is CASSSLVGITDTQYF.

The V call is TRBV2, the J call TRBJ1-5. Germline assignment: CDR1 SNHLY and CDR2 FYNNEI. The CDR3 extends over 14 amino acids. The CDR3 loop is CASSESQPSQPQHF.

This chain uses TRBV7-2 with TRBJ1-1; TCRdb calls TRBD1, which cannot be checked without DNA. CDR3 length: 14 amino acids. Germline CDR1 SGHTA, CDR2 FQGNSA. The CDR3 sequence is CASSPTGESTEAFF.

CDR3 sequence reads: CASSSPWGGYTF. The chain combines TRBV5-6 with TRBJ1-2; TCRdb gives TRBD1 as the D gene, but with no DNA this cannot be confirmed. The germline V gene encodes CDR1 SGHDT and CDR2 YYEEEE. The CDR3 spans 12 residues.

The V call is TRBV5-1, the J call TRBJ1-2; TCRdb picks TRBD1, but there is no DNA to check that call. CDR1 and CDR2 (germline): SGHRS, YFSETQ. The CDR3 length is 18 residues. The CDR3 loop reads CASSFTTWSTTGNYGYTF.

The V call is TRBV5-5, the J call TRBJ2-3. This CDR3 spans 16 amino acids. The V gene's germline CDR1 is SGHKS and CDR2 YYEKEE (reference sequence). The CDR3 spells CASSSGPTLSTDTQYF.

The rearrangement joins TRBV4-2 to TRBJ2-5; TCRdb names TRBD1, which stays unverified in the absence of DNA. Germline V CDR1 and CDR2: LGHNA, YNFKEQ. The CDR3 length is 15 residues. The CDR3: CASSQDETGGETQYF.

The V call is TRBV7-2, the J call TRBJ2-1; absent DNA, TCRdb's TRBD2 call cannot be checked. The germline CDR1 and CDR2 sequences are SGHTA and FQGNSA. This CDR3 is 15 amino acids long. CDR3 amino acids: CASSLARTSNNEQFF. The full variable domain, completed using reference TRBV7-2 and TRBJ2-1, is GAGVSQSPSNKVTEKGKDVELRCDPISGHTALYWYRQSLGQGLEFLIYFQGNSAPDKSGLPSDRFSAERTGGSVSTLTIQRTQQEDSAVYLCASSLARTSNNEQFFGPGTRLTVL.

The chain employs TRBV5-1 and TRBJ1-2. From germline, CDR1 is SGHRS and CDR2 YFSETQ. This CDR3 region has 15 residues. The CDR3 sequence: CASSLTANTNYGYTF.

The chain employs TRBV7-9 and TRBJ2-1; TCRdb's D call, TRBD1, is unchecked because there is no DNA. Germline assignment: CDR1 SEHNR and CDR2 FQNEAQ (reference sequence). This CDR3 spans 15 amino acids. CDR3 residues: CASSFQLDSNNEQFF.

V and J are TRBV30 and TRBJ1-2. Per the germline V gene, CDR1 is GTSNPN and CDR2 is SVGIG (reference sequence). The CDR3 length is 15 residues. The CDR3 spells CAWSVFEPGVYGYTF.

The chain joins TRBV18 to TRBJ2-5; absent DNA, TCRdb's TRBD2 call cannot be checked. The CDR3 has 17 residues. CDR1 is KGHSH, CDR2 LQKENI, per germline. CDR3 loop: CASSPGLAGGGGETQYF.

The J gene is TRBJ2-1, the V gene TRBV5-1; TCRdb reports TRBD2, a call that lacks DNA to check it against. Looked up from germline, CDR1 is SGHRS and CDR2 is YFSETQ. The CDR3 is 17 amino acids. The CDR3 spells CASSPVISGATYNEQFF.

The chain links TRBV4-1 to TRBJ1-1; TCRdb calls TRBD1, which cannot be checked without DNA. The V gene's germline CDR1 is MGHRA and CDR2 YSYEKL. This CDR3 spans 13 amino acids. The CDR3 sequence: CASSRSPTTEAFF.

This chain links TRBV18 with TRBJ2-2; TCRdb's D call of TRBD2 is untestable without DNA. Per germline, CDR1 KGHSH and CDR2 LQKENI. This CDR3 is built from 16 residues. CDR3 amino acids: CASSPRAGINTGELFF.

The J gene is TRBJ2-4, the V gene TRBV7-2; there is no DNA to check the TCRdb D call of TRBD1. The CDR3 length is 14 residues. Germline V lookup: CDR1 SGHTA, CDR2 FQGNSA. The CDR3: CASSLGTGMNIQYF.

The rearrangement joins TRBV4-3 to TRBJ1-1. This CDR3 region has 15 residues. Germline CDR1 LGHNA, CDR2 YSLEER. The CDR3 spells CASSQDPSPGAEAFF.

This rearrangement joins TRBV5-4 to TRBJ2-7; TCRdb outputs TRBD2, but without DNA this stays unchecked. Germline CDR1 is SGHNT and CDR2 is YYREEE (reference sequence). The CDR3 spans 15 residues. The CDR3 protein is CASSTDVDRLGEQYF.

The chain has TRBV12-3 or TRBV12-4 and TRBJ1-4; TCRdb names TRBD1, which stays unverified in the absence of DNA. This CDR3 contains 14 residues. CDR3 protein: CASSPTGPNEKLFF.

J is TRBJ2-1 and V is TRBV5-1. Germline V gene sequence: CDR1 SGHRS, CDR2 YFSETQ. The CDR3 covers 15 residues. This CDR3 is CASSFARGSYNEQFF. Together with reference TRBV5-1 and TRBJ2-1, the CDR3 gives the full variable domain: KAGVTQTPRYLIKTRGQQVTLSCSPISGHRSVSWYQQTPGQGLQFLFEYFSETQRNKGNFPGRFSGRQFSNSRSEMNVSTLELGDSALYLCASSFARGSYNEQFFGPGTRLTVL.